This TCR beta chain comes out of a study of T cell responses to AZD1222 COVID-19 vaccine. Germline CDR1 SGHAT, CDR2 FQNNGV. V dropped 2 bases and J dropped 5 bases, with 7 bases sitting between them. The CDR3 has 12 residues. Data came from immunoSEQ multiplex PCR; TCRdb stores just in-frame clones and leaves some out. This table has roughly 140,000 clones, more than 75% appearing once. General study findings and limits: Donors, mostly white British, included more females; clonal diversity was possibly underestimated.

With regard to this clone: The antigen remains undetermined.

This specimen consisted of peripheral blood, obtained on day 0 of AZD1222 vaccination. The TCR sequence derives from an adult in good health. V usage is TRBV11-2 and J usage is TRBJ2-7; D uncertain. The CDR3 region is CASSLLLDEQYF. The CDR3 nucleotides are TGTGCCAGCAGCTTACTCCTCGACGAGCAGTACTTC.